This T cell receptor (beta chain) originates from a study of blood T cell repertoires in COVID-19. Study in general: Samples taken during acute and convalescent COVID-19 were collected in the United States, Italy and Spain. T cells, B-cell-depleted T cells, or PBMCs supplied cDNA or gDNA.

Measured with immunoSEQ multiplex PCR; TCRdb has only the in-frame clones, and not every one. The sample yields about 95,000 clones, less than 85% seen once. This sequence originates from a human donor in a cohort sampled during active COVID-19. The specimen sequenced was peripheral blood.

The CDR3 reads CASRPPDRGNSPLHF. Written as DNA, the CDR3 is TGTGCCAGCAGACCCCCGGACAGGGGTAATTCACCCCTCCACTTT. The J gene is TRBJ1-6, the V gene TRBV28; 9 positions match TRBD1. Trimming cost V 6 bases and J 6 bases; bases outside gene matches: 6. This CDR3 spans 15 amino acids. Looked up from germline, CDR1 is MDHEN and CDR2 is SYDVKM.